This TCR beta chain appears in the sequencing data of a study of T cell repertoires and Cas9 in healthy adults. About the study: Characterization of SpCas9-reactive CD4 and CD8 T cells covered multi-effector potency, cytotoxicity and lineage.

The CDR3 covers 14 residues. Trimming removed 7 bases from V and 7 bases from J; junction bases left unmatched: 6. CDR1 is MDHEN and CDR2 is SYDVKM in the germline V gene. Study results and limitations: In vitro, SpCas9-reactive Tregs were reported to curb effector T cell proliferation and function.

Repertoires were generated with immunoSEQ multiplex PCR, while TCRdb's copy carries only in-frame clones and drops some. In the table there are 22,000 or so clones, just under 95% of which are singletons. Regarding this clone: The antigen is undetermined.

This sequence joins TRBV28 and TRBJ2-3; TRBD1 agrees at 12 bases. Sequencing input: CD4+ effector T cells (CD127+, CD25-, CD137-, CD154-) from PBMCs; culture status not recorded. The source of this sequence is a human donor in good health. The CDR3 nucleotides are TGTGCCAGCAAAGGGGACAGGGGGCTCCATACGCAGTATTTT. Protein product: CASKGDRGLHTQYF.